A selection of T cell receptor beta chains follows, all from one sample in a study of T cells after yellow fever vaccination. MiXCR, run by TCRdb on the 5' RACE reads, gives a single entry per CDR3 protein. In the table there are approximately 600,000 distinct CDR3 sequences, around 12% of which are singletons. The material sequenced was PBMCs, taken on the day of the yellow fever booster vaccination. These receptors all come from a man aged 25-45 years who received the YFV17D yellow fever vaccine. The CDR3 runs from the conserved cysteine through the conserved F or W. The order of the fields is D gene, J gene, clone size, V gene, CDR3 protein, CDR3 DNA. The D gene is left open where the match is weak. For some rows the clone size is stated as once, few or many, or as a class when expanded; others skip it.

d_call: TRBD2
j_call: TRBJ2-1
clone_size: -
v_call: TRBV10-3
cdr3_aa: CATPSAPGLGGNEQFF
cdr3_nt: TGTGCCACCCCATCCGCACCGGGACTAGGGGGGAATGAGCAGTTCTTC

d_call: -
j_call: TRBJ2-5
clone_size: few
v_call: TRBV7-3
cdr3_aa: CASSPDGAPETQYF
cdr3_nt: TGTGCCAGCAGCCCAGACGGGGCTCCGGAGACCCAGTACTTC

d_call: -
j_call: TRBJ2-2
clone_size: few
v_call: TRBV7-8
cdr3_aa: CASSSRGPTGELFF
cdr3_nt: TGTGCCAGCAGCTCCAGGGGACCAACCGGGGAGCTGTTTTTT

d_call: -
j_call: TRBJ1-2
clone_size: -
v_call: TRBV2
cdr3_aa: CAAKAQGWIGYTF
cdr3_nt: TGTGCTGCGAAGGCACAGGGATGGATTGGCTACACCTTC

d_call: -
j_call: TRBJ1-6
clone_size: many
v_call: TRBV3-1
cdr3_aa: CASSQDSRNSPLHF
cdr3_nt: TGTGCCAGCAGCCAAGATTCCCGGAATTCACCCCTCCACTTT

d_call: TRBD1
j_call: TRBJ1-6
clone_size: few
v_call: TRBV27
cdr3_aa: CASSFDRVNSPLHF
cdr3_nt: TGTGCCAGCAGTTTTGACAGGGTGAATTCACCCCTCCACTTT

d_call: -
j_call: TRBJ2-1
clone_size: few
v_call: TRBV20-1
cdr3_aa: CCASQSGRFSYNEQFF
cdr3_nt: TGCTGTGCTTCCCAATCAGGGCGGTTCTCCTACAATGAGCAGTTCTTC

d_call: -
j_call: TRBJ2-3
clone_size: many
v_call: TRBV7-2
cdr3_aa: CASSLGPLTDTQYF
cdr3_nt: TGTGCCAGCAGCTTAGGACCCCTCACAGATACGCAGTATTTT

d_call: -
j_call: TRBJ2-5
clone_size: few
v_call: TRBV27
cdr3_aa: CASSNIAQETQYF
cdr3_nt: TGTGCCAGCAGTAATATTGCCCAAGAGACCCAGTACTTC

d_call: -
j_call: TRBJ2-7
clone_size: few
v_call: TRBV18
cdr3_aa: CASSLQNYEQYF
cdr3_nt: TGTGCCAGCTCACTTCAAAACTACGAGCAGTACTTC

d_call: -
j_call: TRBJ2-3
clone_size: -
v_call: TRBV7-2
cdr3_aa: CASSPWTLGTDTQYF
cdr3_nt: TGTGCCAGCAGCCCTTGGACTCTGGGAACAGATACGCAGTATTTT

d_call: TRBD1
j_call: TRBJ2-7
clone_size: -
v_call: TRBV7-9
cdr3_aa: CASSSGQGGPSYEQYF
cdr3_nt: TGTGCCAGCAGCTCCGGACAGGGGGGACCCTCCTACGAGCAGTACTTC

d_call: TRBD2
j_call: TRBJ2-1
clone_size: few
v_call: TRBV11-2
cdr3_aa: CASSGLAGRSEQFF
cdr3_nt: TGTGCCAGCAGCGGCCTAGCGGGCCGGTCGGAGCAGTTCTTC

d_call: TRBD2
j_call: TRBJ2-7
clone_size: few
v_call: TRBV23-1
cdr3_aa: CASSQKTRQLTKREGLYEQYF
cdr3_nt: TGCGCCAGCAGTCAAAAGACCAGACAGCTGACAAAGCGGGAGGGCCTCTACGAGCAGTACTTC

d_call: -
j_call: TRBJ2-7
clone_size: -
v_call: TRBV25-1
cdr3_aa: CASSDNLLAYEQYF
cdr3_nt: TGTGCCAGCAGCGATAATTTACTGGCCTACGAGCAGTACTTC

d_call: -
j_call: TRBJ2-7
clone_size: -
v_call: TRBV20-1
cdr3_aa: CSALGRNEQYF
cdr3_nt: TGCAGTGCTCTCGGCCGCAACGAGCAGTACTTC

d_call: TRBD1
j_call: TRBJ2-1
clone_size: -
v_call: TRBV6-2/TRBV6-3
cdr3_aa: CASIQGALTFF
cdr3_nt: TGTGCCAGCATACAGGGGGCACTCACGTTCTTC

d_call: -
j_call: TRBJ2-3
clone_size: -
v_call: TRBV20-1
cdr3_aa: CSARIGTPPHTQYF
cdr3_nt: TGCAGTGCTCGCATCGGGACCCCCCCACATACGCAGTATTTT

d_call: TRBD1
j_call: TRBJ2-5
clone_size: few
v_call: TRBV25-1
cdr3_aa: CASRTGLETQYF
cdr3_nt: TGTGCCAGCCGGACAGGGTTAGAGACCCAGTACTTC

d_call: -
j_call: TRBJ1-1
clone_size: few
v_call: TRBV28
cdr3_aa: CATRAGRATEAFF
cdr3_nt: TGTGCCACCCGGGCTGGCAGGGCGACTGAAGCTTTCTTT

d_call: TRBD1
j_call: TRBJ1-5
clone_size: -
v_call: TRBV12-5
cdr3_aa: CASGSGQPNQPQHF
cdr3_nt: TGTGCTAGTGGTTCGGGACAGCCAAATCAGCCCCAGCATTTT

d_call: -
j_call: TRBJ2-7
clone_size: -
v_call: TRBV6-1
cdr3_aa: CASSVTVYSYEQYF
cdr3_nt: TGTGCCAGCAGCGTGACCGTGTACTCCTACGAGCAGTACTTC

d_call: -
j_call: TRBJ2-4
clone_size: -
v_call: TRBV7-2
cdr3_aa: CASSLGGGLDKNIQYF
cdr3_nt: TGTGCCAGCAGCTTAGGGGGGGGCCTCGACAAAAACATTCAGTACTTC

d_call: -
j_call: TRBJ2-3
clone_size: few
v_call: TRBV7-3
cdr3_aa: CASSPFGQKTDTQYF
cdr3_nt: TGTGCCAGCAGCCCGTTCGGACAGAAAACGGATACGCAGTATTTT

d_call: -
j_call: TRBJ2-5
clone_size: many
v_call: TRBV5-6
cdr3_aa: CASSLFQETQYF
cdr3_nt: TGTGCCAGCAGCTTGTTTCAAGAGACCCAGTACTTC